These T cell receptor beta chains were read from a single sample in a study of lymphopenia after photon versus proton radiotherapy. Assay used: immunoSEQ multiplex PCR; TCRdb lists only in-frame clones, some missing. The sample carries 50,000 or so clones, roughly 90% recorded once. The source was peripheral blood, collected from a patient treated with photon-based radiotherapy. These receptors originate from a woman between 35 and 50 years old with cholangiocarcinoma. Each CDR3 is given with its conserved first and last residue. Fields, in order: V gene, J gene, clone size, D gene, CDR3 protein, CDR3 DNA. D genes are given only for firm matches. Clone size is shown for a subset of rows, as once, few, many or a class of expanded clone.

v_gene: TRBV14; j_gene: TRBJ2-7; abundance: .; d_gene: TRBD1; CDR3aa: CASSQRQGPSLEQYF; CDR3nt: TGTGCCAGCAGCCAAAGACAGGGGCCCTCCCTGGAGCAGTACTTC
v_gene: TRBV10-2; j_gene: TRBJ1-1; abundance: .; d_gene: .; CDR3aa: CATLQGPTEAFF; CDR3nt: TGCGCCACTCTACAGGGCCCGACCGAAGCTTTCTTT
v_gene: TRBV2; j_gene: TRBJ1-6; abundance: .; d_gene: .; CDR3aa: CASSDREASPLHF; CDR3nt: TGTGCCAGCAGTGACCGGGAGGCCTCACCCCTCCACTTT
v_gene: TRBV29-1; j_gene: TRBJ1-2; abundance: .; d_gene: TRBD1; CDR3aa: CSVEKGQAGGYTF; CDR3nt: TGCAGCGTTGAAAAGGGACAGGCGGGTGGCTACACCTTC
v_gene: TRBV12-5; j_gene: TRBJ1-2; abundance: .; d_gene: .; CDR3aa: CASGLYNYGYTF; CDR3nt: TGTGCTAGTGGTTTATACAACTATGGCTACACCTTC
v_gene: TRBV4-1; j_gene: TRBJ2-5; abundance: .; d_gene: TRBD2; CDR3aa: CASSQDSGLAGETQYF; CDR3nt: TGCGCCAGCAGCCAAGATTCAGGACTAGCGGGAGAGACCCAGTACTTC
v_gene: TRBV2; j_gene: TRBJ1-5; abundance: .; d_gene: .; CDR3aa: CASTYRQGANQPQHF; CDR3nt: TGTGCCAGCACCTATCGGCAGGGTGCGAATCAGCCCCAGCATTTT
v_gene: TRBV5-4; j_gene: TRBJ2-2; abundance: .; d_gene: TRBD1; CDR3aa: CASSLTGGASGELFF; CDR3nt: TGTGCCAGCAGTTTGACAGGGGGCGCGTCCGGGGAGCTGTTTTTT
v_gene: TRBV29-1; j_gene: TRBJ1-3; abundance: .; d_gene: .; CDR3aa: CSVVGTTSGNTIYF; CDR3nt: TGCAGCGTTGTCGGTACCACCTCTGGAAACACCATATATTTT
v_gene: TRBV4-1; j_gene: TRBJ1-2; abundance: .; d_gene: .; CDR3aa: CASSQADSLYGYTF; CDR3nt: TGCGCCAGCAGCCAAGCCGACAGTTTATATGGCTACACCTTC
v_gene: TRBV5-1; j_gene: TRBJ2-5; abundance: once; d_gene: .; CDR3aa: CASSSGQFQETQYF; CDR3nt: TGCGCCAGCAGCTCCGGACAGTTCCAAGAGACCCAGTACTTC
v_gene: TRBV7-9; j_gene: TRBJ1-4; abundance: .; d_gene: .; CDR3aa: CASSPGDATNEKLFF; CDR3nt: TGTGCCAGTTCTCCCGGGGATGCAACTAATGAAAAACTGTTTTTT
v_gene: TRBV10-2; j_gene: TRBJ2-1; abundance: .; d_gene: TRBD2; CDR3aa: CASSSSGGHNNEQFF; CDR3nt: TGCGCCAGCAGTTCTAGCGGGGGACACAACAATGAGCAGTTCTTC
v_gene: TRBV4-1; j_gene: TRBJ2-7; abundance: .; d_gene: .; CDR3aa: CASSQDGGVGEQYF; CDR3nt: TGCGCCAGCAGCCAAGACGGAGGGGTCGGCGAGCAGTACTTC
v_gene: TRBV4-1; j_gene: TRBJ1-3; abundance: .; d_gene: .; CDR3aa: CASSQIGGYGNTIYF; CDR3nt: TGCGCCAGCAGCCAAATTGGGGGGTACGGAAACACCATATATTTT
v_gene: TRBV7-2; j_gene: TRBJ1-4; abundance: .; d_gene: .; CDR3aa: CASSLSGATNEKLFF; CDR3nt: TGTGCCAGCAGCTTATCCGGTGCAACTAATGAAAAACTGTTTTTT
v_gene: TRBV6-6; j_gene: TRBJ1-1; abundance: .; d_gene: .; CDR3aa: CASQARLLNTEAFF; CDR3nt: TGTGCCAGCCAAGCGAGGCTTCTGAACACTGAAGCTTTCTTT
v_gene: TRBV5-1; j_gene: TRBJ2-7; abundance: .; d_gene: .; CDR3aa: CASSLAGTYEQYF; CDR3nt: TGCGCCAGCAGCTTGGCGGGAACCTACGAGCAGTACTTC
v_gene: TRBV6-5; j_gene: TRBJ2-5; abundance: .; d_gene: .; CDR3aa: CASSLSRTSQTQYF; CDR3nt: TGTGCCAGCTCCCTTTCCCGGACCTCTCAGACCCAGTACTTC
v_gene: TRBV5-1; j_gene: TRBJ2-2; abundance: .; d_gene: .; CDR3aa: CASSSGLYTGELFF; CDR3nt: TGCGCCAGCAGTTCGGGGCTATACACCGGGGAGCTGTTTTTT
v_gene: TRBV6-1; j_gene: TRBJ2-5; abundance: few; d_gene: .; CDR3aa: CASSDVQGGTETQYF; CDR3nt: TGTGCCAGCAGTGATGTACAGGGAGGTACGGAGACCCAGTACTTC
v_gene: TRBV7-9; j_gene: TRBJ1-1; abundance: .; d_gene: TRBD1; CDR3aa: CASSFAGGINTEAFF; CDR3nt: TGTGCCAGCAGCTTCGCAGGGGGCATCAACACTGAAGCTTTCTTT
v_gene: TRBV10-1; j_gene: TRBJ2-7; abundance: .; d_gene: TRBD2; CDR3aa: CASSESHSGSYEQYF; CDR3nt: TGCGCCAGCAGTGAGTCGCATAGCGGGAGCTACGAGCAGTACTTC
v_gene: TRBV6-5; j_gene: TRBJ1-1; abundance: .; d_gene: .; CDR3aa: CASIARVNTEAFF; CDR3nt: TGTGCCAGCATCGCCCGGGTGAACACTGAAGCTTTCTTT
v_gene: TRBV7-9; j_gene: TRBJ2-1; abundance: .; d_gene: TRBD2; CDR3aa: CASSLGRGVSYNEQFF; CDR3nt: TGTGCCAGCAGCCTTGGGCGGGGGGTGTCCTACAATGAGCAGTTCTTC
v_gene: TRBV5-1; j_gene: TRBJ1-5; abundance: .; d_gene: .; CDR3aa: CASSLWADQPQHF; CDR3nt: TGCGCCAGCAGCTTGTGGGCAGATCAGCCCCAGCATTTT
v_gene: TRBV4-1; j_gene: TRBJ2-3; abundance: .; d_gene: .; CDR3aa: CASSQILSTDTQYF; CDR3nt: TGCGCCAGCAGCCAGATACTTAGCACAGATACGCAGTATTTT
v_gene: TRBV7-9; j_gene: TRBJ2-7; abundance: .; d_gene: TRBD2; CDR3aa: CASSLGRTDGRYEQYF; CDR3nt: TGTGCCAGCAGCTTAGGACGGACGGACGGGAGGTACGAGCAGTACTTC
v_gene: TRBV30; j_gene: TRBJ1-2; abundance: .; d_gene: .; CDR3aa: CAWIQNPNYGYTF; CDR3nt: TGTGCCTGGATCCAGAACCCTAACTATGGCTACACCTTC
v_gene: TRBV5-4; j_gene: TRBJ1-2; abundance: .; d_gene: .; CDR3aa: CASSLDGPAGGDYGYTF; CDR3nt: TGTGCCAGCAGCTTGGACGGTCCGGCGGGAGGGGACTATGGCTACACCTTC
v_gene: TRBV2; j_gene: TRBJ1-2; abundance: .; d_gene: .; CDR3aa: CASGEGSLYGYTF; CDR3nt: TGTGCCAGCGGGGAGGGTTCCCTTTATGGCTACACCTTC
v_gene: TRBV7-2; j_gene: TRBJ1-1; abundance: .; d_gene: .; CDR3aa: CASSLRLGTGTEAFF; CDR3nt: TGTGCCAGCAGCTTACGCCTTGGGACTGGTACTGAAGCTTTCTTT
v_gene: TRBV6-5; j_gene: TRBJ2-4; abundance: .; d_gene: .; CDR3aa: CATLAKNIQYF; CDR3nt: TGTGCCACACTAGCCAAAAACATTCAGTACTTC
v_gene: TRBV7-2; j_gene: TRBJ2-5; abundance: .; d_gene: TRBD2; CDR3aa: CASSSRTSGSLGGTQYF; CDR3nt: TGTGCCAGCAGCTCCCGGACTAGCGGATCATTAGGGGGGACCCAGTACTTC
v_gene: TRBV5-1; j_gene: TRBJ2-7; abundance: .; d_gene: TRBD1; CDR3aa: CASSRTGTGDPEQYF; CDR3nt: TGCGCCAGCAGCCGAACCGGGACAGGGGACCCTGAGCAGTACTTC
v_gene: TRBV9; j_gene: TRBJ2-7; abundance: .; d_gene: TRBD1; CDR3aa: CASSVDRGDYEQYF; CDR3nt: TGTGCCAGCAGCGTAGACAGGGGTGACTACGAGCAGTACTTC